Included here is one T cell receptor beta chain sequence, with context. What it binds is not known. TCRdb keeps only in-frame clones here, not all; method: immunoSEQ multiplex PCR. The sample lists over a thousand clones, under 85% occurring once. This record belongs to a study of high-grade serous ovarian cancer treatment subgroups. About the research overall: Each sample yielded on average 7,494 unique TCR beta rearrangements from around 14,000 reads.

The V end lost 6 bases, the J end lost 8 bases, and 11 bases lay between the germline ends. Germline-derived CDR1 and CDR2 are MGHDK and SYGVNS. The CDR3 runs to 12 residues. Regarding the study as a whole: Repertoire similarity ranged roughly 0.1 to 0.79 between tumors of one patient.

Tumor tissue was taken before any definitive surgery or chemotherapy was given. This clonotype was obtained from a human donor with high-grade serous ovarian cancer. Sequencing used tumor tissue. This chain joins TRBV25-1 and TRBJ1-3; a possible D gene is TRBD1 (5 bases). The CDR3 is CASSPTDYTIYF. CDR3 DNA: TGTGCCAGCAGCCCGACAGATTACACCATATATTTT.